This T cell receptor beta chain originates from a study of blood T cell repertoires in COVID-19. Study-wide context: Donors in the United States, Italy and Spain gave samples during acute or convalescent COVID-19. T cells, B-cell-depleted T cells, or PBMCs supplied cDNA or gDNA.

Germline V gives CDR1 SGHVS, CDR2 FQNEAQ. V shed 0 bases and J shed 8 bases, with 10 bases lying between them. This CDR3 is built from 14 residues. Profiling relied on immunoSEQ multiplex PCR, and the TCRdb table lists in-frame clones only, not all of them. The data show roughly 140,000 clones, about 81% seen once. The chain has TRBV7-8 and TRBJ1-4; no definite D call. This receptor was obtained from a man in his fifties or sixties who had recovered from COVID-19. The sequenced material came from PBMCs or T cells enriched from blood (not recorded which). CDR3 sequence: CASSLARGKEKLFF. The CDR3 DNA is TGTGCCAGCAGCTTAGCTCGCGGGAAAGAAAAACTGTTTTTT. The full variable domain, rest sourced from reference TRBV7-8 and TRBJ1-4, is GAGVSQSPRYKVAKRGQDVALRCDPISGHVSLFWYQQALGQGPEFLTYFQNEAQLDKSGLPSDRFFAERPEGSVSTLKIQRTQQEDSAVYLCASSLARGKEKLFFGSGTQLSVL.